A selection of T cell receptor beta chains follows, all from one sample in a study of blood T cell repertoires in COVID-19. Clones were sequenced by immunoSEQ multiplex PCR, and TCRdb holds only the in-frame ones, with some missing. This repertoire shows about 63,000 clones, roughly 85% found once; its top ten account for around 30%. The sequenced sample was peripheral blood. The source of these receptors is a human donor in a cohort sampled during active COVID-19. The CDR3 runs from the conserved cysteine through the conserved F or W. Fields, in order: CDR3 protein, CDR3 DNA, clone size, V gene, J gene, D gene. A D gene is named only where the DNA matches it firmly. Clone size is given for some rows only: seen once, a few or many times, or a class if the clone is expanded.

CDR3 protein: CEGVGVLIPSRWSAFF
CDR3 DNA: TGTGAGGGGGTGGGCGTTCTGATACCCTCCCGATGGTCCGCTTTCTTT
clone size: NA
V gene: TRBV7-9
J gene: TRBJ1-1
D gene: NA

CDR3 protein: CASSMPRETQYF
CDR3 DNA: TGTGCCAGTAGTATGCCCAGAGAGACCCAGTACTTC
clone size: NA
V gene: TRBV19
J gene: TRBJ2-5
D gene: NA

CDR3 protein: CASSRDSKRYTF
CDR3 DNA: TGTGCCAGCAGCAGGGACAGCAAGCGCTACACCTTC
clone size: NA
V gene: TRBV12-3/TRBV12-4
J gene: TRBJ1-2
D gene: TRBD1

CDR3 protein: CASSFGLAATDTQYF
CDR3 DNA: TGTGCCAGCAGCTTCGGACTAGCGGCCACAGATACGCAGTATTTT
clone size: NA
V gene: TRBV7-3
J gene: TRBJ2-3
D gene: TRBD2

CDR3 protein: CASSQAEGQNYGYTF
CDR3 DNA: TGCGCCAGCAGCCAAGCAGAAGGACAAAACTATGGCTACACCTTC
clone size: NA
V gene: TRBV4-1
J gene: TRBJ1-2
D gene: NA

CDR3 protein: CAWSPGYEKLFF
CDR3 DNA: TGTGCCTGGAGTCCAGGGTATGAAAAACTGTTTTTT
clone size: NA
V gene: TRBV30
J gene: TRBJ1-4
D gene: NA

CDR3 protein: CASSYRGGASYNEQFF
CDR3 DNA: TGTGCCAGCAGTTACCGTGGGGGCGCCTCCTACAATGAGCAGTTCTTC
clone size: once
V gene: TRBV6-2/TRBV6-3
J gene: TRBJ2-1
D gene: NA

CDR3 protein: CAWMRGPTYEQYF
CDR3 DNA: TGTGCCTGGATGCGGGGGCCAACCTACGAGCAGTACTTC
clone size: NA
V gene: TRBV30
J gene: TRBJ2-7
D gene: NA

CDR3 protein: CASSLIQGGGNEQFF
CDR3 DNA: TGTGCCAGCAGCTTAATCCAGGGAGGTGGGAATGAGCAGTTCTTC
clone size: NA
V gene: TRBV7-3
J gene: TRBJ2-1
D gene: NA

CDR3 protein: CASSQARATEAFF
CDR3 DNA: TGTGCCAGCAGCCAAGCCAGGGCAACTGAAGCTTTCTTT
clone size: NA
V gene: TRBV14
J gene: TRBJ1-1
D gene: NA

CDR3 protein: CASSRDRGGYEQYF
CDR3 DNA: TGTGCCAGCAGCAGGGACAGGGGAGGATACGAGCAGTACTTC
clone size: NA
V gene: TRBV2
J gene: TRBJ2-7
D gene: TRBD1

CDR3 protein: CASSWVGGNEKLFF
CDR3 DNA: TGTGCCAGCAGCTGGGTCGGGGGGAATGAAAAACTGTTTTTT
clone size: NA
V gene: TRBV5-5
J gene: TRBJ1-4
D gene: NA

CDR3 protein: CASSNPGQGAYEQYF
CDR3 DNA: TGTGCCAGCAGTAATCCGGGACAGGGGGCGTACGAGCAGTACTTC
clone size: NA
V gene: TRBV2
J gene: TRBJ2-7
D gene: TRBD1

CDR3 protein: CASSPFGGGTLNYGYTF
CDR3 DNA: TGTGCCAGCAGTCCCTTTGGGGGGGGCACATTAAACTATGGCTACACCTTC
clone size: NA
V gene: TRBV27
J gene: TRBJ1-2
D gene: NA

CDR3 protein: CASSGLTGSEAFF
CDR3 DNA: TGTGCCAGTAGTGGGCTGACAGGGTCGGAAGCTTTCTTT
clone size: NA
V gene: TRBV19
J gene: TRBJ1-1
D gene: TRBD1

CDR3 protein: CALGTGQGNGYTF
CDR3 DNA: TGTGCCTTGGGGACGGGACAGGGGAATGGCTACACCTTC
clone size: few
V gene: TRBV30
J gene: TRBJ1-2
D gene: TRBD1

CDR3 protein: CASREGDEQFF
CDR3 DNA: TGCGCCAGCAGAGAGGGGGATGAGCAGTTCTTC
clone size: NA
V gene: TRBV5-1
J gene: TRBJ2-1
D gene: NA

CDR3 protein: CASSLGTNSYEQYF
CDR3 DNA: TGTGCCAGCAGCTTAGGGACTAACTCCTACGAGCAGTACTTC
clone size: once
V gene: TRBV7-2
J gene: TRBJ2-7
D gene: NA

CDR3 protein: CASQTGDSYNEQFF
CDR3 DNA: TGCGCCAGCCAAACGGGAGACTCCTACAATGAGCAGTTCTTC
clone size: NA
V gene: TRBV5-1
J gene: TRBJ2-1
D gene: NA

CDR3 protein: CASTAQGQIANQPQHF
CDR3 DNA: TGTGCCAGTACCGCTCAGGGACAAATCGCCAATCAGCCCCAGCATTTT
clone size: few
V gene: TRBV19
J gene: TRBJ1-5
D gene: NA

CDR3 protein: CASSLDRRGRYGYTF
CDR3 DNA: TGTGCCAGCAGTTTAGATCGGAGAGGTCGGTATGGCTACACCTTC
clone size: NA
V gene: TRBV27
J gene: TRBJ1-2
D gene: NA

CDR3 protein: CASSAERAGGVNEQFF
CDR3 DNA: TGTGCCAGCAGTGCCGAGAGAGCGGGAGGGGTCAATGAGCAGTTCTTC
clone size: NA
V gene: TRBV2
J gene: TRBJ2-1
D gene: TRBD2

CDR3 protein: CASSQGWETQYF
CDR3 DNA: TGTGCCAGCAGTCAGGGTTGGGAGACCCAGTACTTC
clone size: NA
V gene: TRBV12-3/TRBV12-4
J gene: TRBJ2-5
D gene: NA

CDR3 protein: CASRFLQGAGNTIYF
CDR3 DNA: TGTGCCAGCAGATTTTTACAGGGCGCTGGAAACACCATATATTTT
clone size: once
V gene: TRBV5-5
J gene: TRBJ1-3
D gene: NA

CDR3 protein: CASSKGPRYEQYF
CDR3 DNA: TGTGCCAGCAGCAAAGGCCCCCGGTACGAGCAGTACTTC
clone size: NA
V gene: TRBV21-1
J gene: TRBJ2-7
D gene: NA

CDR3 protein: CASSLRAGGEETQYF
CDR3 DNA: TGTGCCAGCAGCTTACGGGCGGGAGGGGAGGAGACCCAGTACTTC
clone size: NA
V gene: TRBV7-7
J gene: TRBJ2-5
D gene: TRBD2

CDR3 protein: CASRRQGSSGANVLTF
CDR3 DNA: TGTGCCAGCAGACGACAGGGGAGCTCTGGGGCCAACGTCCTGACTTTC
clone size: NA
V gene: TRBV3-1/TRBV3-2
J gene: TRBJ2-6
D gene: TRBD1

CDR3 protein: CASSGYANYGYTF
CDR3 DNA: TGTGCCAGCAGCGGGTACGCTAACTATGGCTACACCTTC
clone size: NA
V gene: TRBV6-6
J gene: TRBJ1-2
D gene: NA

CDR3 protein: CASSQDFTGTLSLNEQFF
CDR3 DNA: TGCGCCAGCAGCCAGGACTTTACCGGGACATTGAGTCTCAATGAGCAGTTCTTC
clone size: NA
V gene: TRBV4-1
J gene: TRBJ2-1
D gene: NA

CDR3 protein: CASSPGHGLAGYNEQFF
CDR3 DNA: TGCGCCAGCAGCCCGGGTCATGGACTAGCGGGCTACAATGAGCAGTTCTTC
clone size: NA
V gene: TRBV5-1
J gene: TRBJ2-1
D gene: TRBD2

CDR3 protein: CASSIAGGPGTEAFF
CDR3 DNA: TGTGCCAGTAGTATAGCCGGGGGGCCAGGCACTGAAGCTTTCTTT
clone size: NA
V gene: TRBV19
J gene: TRBJ1-1
D gene: NA

CDR3 protein: CASSPGRGNYGYTF
CDR3 DNA: TGTGCCAGTAGTCCCGGTCGTGGTAACTATGGCTACACCTTC
clone size: NA
V gene: TRBV19
J gene: TRBJ1-2
D gene: NA

CDR3 protein: CASSQVLAASSYNEQFF
CDR3 DNA: TGCGCCAGCAGCCAAGTTTTGGCGGCGAGCTCCTACAATGAGCAGTTCTTC
clone size: NA
V gene: TRBV4-3
J gene: TRBJ2-1
D gene: NA